The 30 T cell receptor beta chains reported below all come from one sample, sequenced in a study of cytomegalovirus exposure and HLA in healthy donors. Both 60 Vbeta primers and 13 Jbeta primers went into the PCR. Using immunoSEQ multiplex PCR, the repertoire was profiled, and TCRdb retains in-frame clones only, with some absent. The sample consists of roughly 140,000 clones, 80% of them appearing once. Source material: PBMCs. Receptors were obtained from a man aged 25 to 40 in good health and CMV-seronegative.

The genes are TRBV5-4 and TRBJ1-1, with TRBD1 identical over 8 bases. The germline V gene has CDR1 SGHNT and CDR2 YYREEE (reference sequence). The CDR3 contains 15 residues. V shed 5 bases and J 0 bases; nucleotides not matched to a gene: 6. CDR3 DNA sequence: TGTGCCAGCAGTTCTCAGACAGGGGTGAACACTGAAGCTTTCTTT. Protein product: CASSSQTGVNTEAFF. Drawing the rest from reference TRBV5-4 and TRBJ1-1, the complete variable domain is ETGVTQSPTHLIKTRGQQVTLRCSSQSGHNTVSWYQQALGQGPQFIFQYYREEENGRGNFPPRFSGLQFPNYSSELNVNALELDDSALYLCASSSQTGVNTEAFFGQGTRLTVV.

This chain uses TRBV7-9 with TRBJ1-2; D is unclear. The V and J ends lost 7 bases and 8 bases respectively, with 14 bases between them. This CDR3 has 12 residues. Per the germline V gene, CDR1 is SEHNR and CDR2 is FQNEAQ (reference sequence). The chain's CDR3 is CASTSPRSGYTF. CDR3 coding DNA: TGTGCCAGCACCAGCCCCAGGTCGGGCTACACCTTC.

The V and J genes are TRBV19 and TRBJ2-6; 9 nucleotides line up with TRBD1. With V trimmed by 6 bases and J by 3 bases, 3 bases remained unmatched. The length of the CDR3 is 15 residues. Germline V gene sequence: CDR1 LNHDA, CDR2 SQIVND (reference sequence). This chain's CDR3 is CASSGTGYGANVLTF. The CDR3 nucleotides read TGTGCCAGTAGCGGGACAGGGTATGGGGCCAACGTCCTGACTTTC.

This sequence joins TRBV4-1 and TRBJ1-2; TRBD1 is a possible D gene (5 bases). In germline, CDR1 is MGHRA, CDR2 YSYEKL. The V end lost 1 base, the J end lost 2 bases, and 14 bases lay between the germline ends. The CDR3 totals 16 residues. Here the CDR3 reads CASSQGSGQLNYGYTF. The CDR3 coding sequence is TGCGCCAGCAGCCAAGGGTCTGGACAACTAAACTATGGCTACACCTTC.

This chain joins TRBV10-2 and TRBJ1-5; 7 positions agree with TRBD1. Germline assignment: CDR1 WSHSY and CDR2 SAAADI. V was clipped by 4 bases and J by 2 bases; unmatched bases: 2. The CDR3 has 14 amino acids. Written as DNA, the CDR3 is TGCGCCAGCAGTGTAACAGGGGGCAATCAGCCCCAGCATTTT. It specifies CASSVTGGNQPQHF.

This clone was seen a few times. CDR3 nucleotides: TGTGCCAGCAGCGGTGGTAACTCGAACACTGAAGCTTTCTTT. Translating gives CASSGGNSNTEAFF. The V and J genes are TRBV9 and TRBJ1-1; no clear D. The V and J ends lost 3 bases and 1 base respectively, with 10 bases between them. The CDR3 has 14 residues. Germline assignment: CDR1 SGDLS and CDR2 YYNGEE.

CDR3 nucleotide sequence: TGTGCCAGCTCGAGGGACAGGGTCTCCTACGAGCAGTACTTC. Protein sequence: CASSRDRVSYEQYF. This chain links TRBV6-5 with TRBJ2-7; 9 bases fit TRBD1. The CDR3 sequence is 14 residues long. Germline V gene lookup returns CDR1 MNHEY and CDR2 SVGAGI. V lost 8 bases, J lost 0 bases, and 5 bases stayed unmatched.

The V call is TRBV2, the J call TRBJ2-2; 10 bases match TRBD1. Unmatched junction bases numbered 6, after V lost 6 bases and J lost 5 bases. Germline CDR1 and CDR2: SNHLY and FYNNEI. This CDR3 region has 15 residues. The CDR3 sequence is CASRRDRGGTGELFF. CDR3 bases: TGTGCCAGCAGACGGGACAGGGGTGGAACCGGGGAGCTGTTTTTT.

The chain has TRBV4-1 and TRBJ1-4; weak D call: TRBD1 (5 bases). Germline V lookup: CDR1 MGHRA, CDR2 YSYEKL. The V end was cut by 1 base, the J end by 4 bases, with 7 bases between. The CDR3 is 14 residues long. CDR3: CASSQGGGNEKLFF. The CDR3 bases are TGCGCCAGCAGCCAAGGGGGCGGTAATGAAAAACTGTTTTTT.

This clone turned up a few times. The V gene is TRBV7-9, the J gene TRBJ2-7, with a weak D call TRBD2 (5 bases). Per germline, CDR1 SEHNR and CDR2 FQNEAQ (reference sequence). V was shortened by 1 base and J by 7 bases, with 17 bases between the two germline ends. The CDR3 is made up of 15 amino acids. DNA for the CDR3: TGTGCCAGCAGCTTAGAATATTTCGGGGAGTCTGAGCAGTACTTC. As protein: CASSLEYFGESEQYF.

This chain links TRBV25-1 with TRBJ1-2, with 7 nucleotides matching TRBD1. The V segment lost 4 bases and the J segment 3 bases; nucleotides outside the gene matches: 5. This CDR3 has 14 amino acids. Germline V gives CDR1 MGHDK, CDR2 SYGVNS. CDR3 coding DNA: TGTGCCAGCAGTGCGACAGGGTACTACTATGGCTACACCTTC. It translates to CASSATGYYYGYTF.

The chain has TRBV4-1 and TRBJ2-1; 7 nucleotides agree with TRBD2. The CDR3 loop spans 14 amino acids. The V gene end was trimmed by 10 bases and the J gene end by 0 bases; junction bases not matched to a gene: 6. Germline V gene sequence: CDR1 MGHRA, CDR2 YSYEKL. The CDR3: CATSGGNSYNEQFF. The CDR3 region has the DNA TGCGCCACCTCGGGGGGAAACTCCTACAATGAGCAGTTCTTC.

The chain joins TRBV2 to TRBJ2-2; TRBD2 agrees at 7 bases. The CDR3 consists of 14 residues. CDR1 SNHLY and CDR2 FYNNEI come from the germline V gene. J was trimmed by 6 bases and V by 7 bases; bases with no gene match: 8. The CDR3 sequence: CASMVRGVPGELFF. The CDR3 DNA follows: TGTGCCAGCATGGTTCGGGGGGTCCCCGGGGAGCTGTTTTTT.

This clone was seen only once. The chain recombines TRBV5-4 with TRBJ2-7; D is perhaps TRBD2 (7 bases). Deletions cut 4 bases from V and 2 bases from J, with 13 bases between. Germline CDR1 SGHNT, CDR2 YYREEE (reference sequence). The CDR3 length is 14 residues. The CDR3 DNA sequence: TGTGCCAGCAGCCGGGGGGCAGGGACCTACGAGCAGTACTTC. Protein: CASSRGAGTYEQYF.

This sequence joins TRBV15 and TRBJ2-7; 9 nucleotides match TRBD2. With 3 bases clipped from V and 0 bases from J, the junction kept 3 bases outside the gene matches. Germline V lookup: CDR1 LNHNV, CDR2 YYDKDF (reference sequence). The CDR3 has 15 residues. The CDR3 DNA reads as TGTGCCACCAGCAGTCGGACTAGCGCCTCCTACGAGCAGTACTTC. Protein: CATSSRTSASYEQYF.

The J gene is TRBJ2-2, the V gene TRBV5-1; 7 positions match TRBD1. The CDR3 has 18 amino acids. Per the germline V gene, CDR1 is SGHRS and CDR2 is YFSETQ. V was clipped by 0 bases and J by 0 bases; unmatched bases: 8. DNA for the CDR3: TGCGCCAGCAGCTTGGTTGGTAGGGGGCGAACGAACACCGGGGAGCTGTTTTTT. This encodes CASSLVGRGRTNTGELFF.

V is TRBV30 and J is TRBJ1-5, with D tentatively TRBD1 (6 bases). V was clipped by 1 base and J by 4 bases, with 8 bases between them. Germline assignment: CDR1 GTSNPN and CDR2 SVGIG (reference sequence). CDR3 length: 13 amino acids. The CDR3 coding sequence is TGTGCCTGGAGTGCTCAGGGGAATCAGCCCCAGCATTTT. Amino acids: CAWSAQGNQPQHF.

This rearrangement joins TRBV15 to TRBJ1-4, with 11 bases identical to TRBD1. Germline trimming cut 3 bases from V and 4 bases from J; bases unmatched to any gene: 4. Germline CDR1 LNHNV, CDR2 YYDKDF (reference sequence). The CDR3 contains 16 residues. CDR3 residues: CATSSGQGAGNEKLFF. CDR3 nucleotide sequence: TGTGCCACCAGCAGCGGACAGGGGGCTGGTAATGAAAAACTGTTTTTT.

The rearrangement links TRBV6-5 to TRBJ2-5, with D tentatively TRBD2 (5 bases). Germline loops: CDR1 MNHEY, CDR2 SVGAGI. V was pared by 6 bases and J by 5 bases, with 16 bases between. The CDR3 sequence is 14 residues long. The CDR3 nucleotides read TGTGCCAGCAGGCCCGACCGGGATAGGGAGACCCAGTACTTC. Translated: CASRPDRDRETQYF.

This sequence joins TRBV7-6 and TRBJ2-1; 11 nucleotides align to TRBD2. The CDR3 has 17 amino acids. J was trimmed by 1 base and V by 6 bases; bases with no gene match: 8. Germline V gene sequence: CDR1 SGHVS, CDR2 FNYEAQ. The CDR3 reads CASSAIAGGGSYNEQFF. CDR3 nucleotide sequence: TGTGCCAGCAGTGCGATAGCGGGAGGGGGGTCCTACAATGAGCAGTTCTTC.

The chain joins TRBV6-4 to TRBJ2-7; 13 bases line up with TRBD2. The V and J ends lost 5 bases and 12 bases, in that order; junction bases with no gene match: 4. This CDR3 comprises 12 residues. The germline gives CDR1 MRHNA, CDR2 SNTAGT. CDR3 nucleotide sequence: TGTGCCAGCAGTAACCGACTAGCGGGAGGGTACTTC. This encodes CASSNRLAGGYF.

The rearrangement links TRBV5-4 to TRBJ2-4; D is perhaps TRBD1 (5 bases). Per germline, CDR1 SGHNT and CDR2 YYREEE (reference sequence). The CDR3 is 13 amino acids. V dropped 3 bases and J dropped 9 bases, with 13 bases sitting between them. CDR3 protein: CASSWVSQGIQYF. In DNA, the CDR3 is TGTGCCAGCAGCTGGGTCTCTCAGGGCATTCAGTACTTC.

This sequence joins TRBV29-1 and TRBJ1-1, with D unclear. The CDR3 extends over 13 amino acids. CDR1 SQVTM and CDR2 ANQGSEA come from the germline V gene. The V end lost 1 base, the J end lost 4 bases, and 10 bases lay between the germline ends. The CDR3 coding sequence is TGCAGCGTTGAAGGCCAGGAGGGCACTGAAGCTTTCTTT. It is translated as CSVEGQEGTEAFF. The full variable domain, its missing parts supplied by reference TRBV29-1 and TRBJ1-1, is SAVISQKPSRDICQRGTSLTIQCQVDSQVTMMFWYRQQPGQSLTLIATANQGSEATYESGFVIDKFPISRPNLTFSTLTVSNMSPEDSSIYLCSVEGQEGTEAFFGQGTRLTVV.

By sample fraction, this clone is medium-sized. The V gene is TRBV19, the J gene TRBJ1-1; D perhaps matches TRBD1 (6 bases). The germline V gene has CDR1 LNHDA and CDR2 SQIVND (reference sequence). V was trimmed by 7 bases and J by 10 bases, leaving 22 bases between them. This CDR3 spans 14 amino acids. The CDR3: CASTLGTTPRGAFF. The CDR3 DNA sequence: TGTGCCAGTACCCTGGGGACGACCCCCAGGGGAGCTTTCTTT.

In DNA form, the CDR3 reads TGTGCCAGCAGCCAGGGGCCATTCGGGATACATGAGCAGTTCTTC. It translates to CASSQGPFGIHEQFF. This chain uses TRBV7-9 with TRBJ2-1; tentatively, D is TRBD1 (6 bases). The CDR3 length is 15 residues. CDR1 is SEHNR and CDR2 is FQNEAQ in the germline V gene (reference sequence). The germline V and J ends were trimmed by 5 bases and 8 bases, with 19 bases remaining between them.

The rearrangement joins TRBV5-1 to TRBJ2-2, with no clear D. Germline CDR1 and CDR2: SGHRS and YFSETQ. The CDR3 contains 14 residues. The germline V and J ends were trimmed by 0 bases and 4 bases, with 7 bases remaining between them. In DNA form, the CDR3 reads TGCGCCAGCAGCTTGGAAATCGTCACCGGGGAGCTGTTTTTT. Translated, it gives CASSLEIVTGELFF.

The chain recombines TRBV10-3 with TRBJ1-1, with TRBD1 as a possible D gene (6 bases). This CDR3 is 13 amino acids long. CDR1 and CDR2 (germline): ENHRY, SYGVKD. The V end was cut by 10 bases, the J end by 2 bases, with 14 bases between. In DNA, the CDR3 is TGTGCCACTGCCAGGGGTTCCAACACTGAAGCTTTCTTT. Amino acids: CATARGSNTEAFF.

This clone was found a few times. V and J are TRBV6-5 and TRBJ1-1; D not certain. The CDR3 contains 14 residues. The V gene's germline CDR1 is MNHEY and CDR2 SVGAGI. V lost 2 bases to trimming and J lost 0 bases, with 7 bases between them. The chain's CDR3 is CASSYGQLNTEAFF. DNA for the CDR3: TGTGCCAGCAGTTACGGGCAGCTGAACACTGAAGCTTTCTTT.

The chain links TRBV28 to TRBJ1-1, with TRBD1 identical over 8 bases. Trimming removed 7 bases from V and 5 bases from J; junction bases left unmatched: 6. The CDR3 length is 13 residues. In germline, CDR1 is MDHEN, CDR2 SYDVKM. In DNA form, the CDR3 reads TGTGCCAGCACCACGACAGGGGATACTGAAGCTTTCTTT. Encoded protein: CASTTTGDTEAFF.

The J gene is TRBJ2-2, the V gene TRBV19; D might be TRBD2 (5 bases). The V end lost 7 bases, the J end lost 0 bases, and 9 bases lay between the germline ends. Germline lookup yields CDR1 LNHDA and CDR2 SQIVND (reference sequence). The CDR3 length is 14 residues. The CDR3 is CASNRGTNTGELFF. As DNA, the CDR3 is TGTGCCAGTAACCGGGGAACGAACACCGGGGAGCTGTTTTTT.